This note documents a single T cell receptor beta chain sequence. Some clones are missing from TCRdb's copy, which holds only in-frame ones; the method was immunoSEQ multiplex PCR. The profile shows some 190,000 clones, about 80% of them singletons. These data come from a study of blood T cell repertoires in COVID-19. The V gene's germline CDR1 is SGHRS and CDR2 YFSETQ. Trimming shortened V by 1 base and J by 2 bases, and 11 bases separated the two germline ends. This CDR3 contains 15 residues. A case of COVID-19 had been met by exposed participants within 2 weeks before study entry. Sequenced sample: PBMCs or T cells enriched from blood (not recorded which). The chain combines TRBV5-1 with TRBJ2-3, with a tentative D call TRBD2 (5 bases). This clonotype originated in a man between 60 and 75 years old who had been exposed to COVID-19. The CDR3 coding sequence is TGCGCCAGCAGCTTGCCTCTAGCAGCCACAGATACGCAGTATTTT. It codes for CASSLPLAATDTQYF.